The 30 T cell receptor beta chains below all came from one sample that was sequenced in a study of T-cell memory formation after mild COVID-19. TCRdb passed the 5' RACE reads through MiXCR, listing each CDR3 protein once. This table holds 240,000 or so distinct CDR3 sequences, approximately 10% found once. The sample taken for sequencing was PBMCs or a T cell subset sorted from them (not recorded which). All receptors come from a man between 18 and 29 years old who had mild COVID-19 (a few samples of this study predate the infection). Cell type and time point are not known.

The chain couples TRBV20-1 to TRBJ2-1; 16 bases fit TRBD2. Germline V gives CDR1 DFQATT, CDR2 SNEGSKA (reference sequence). The CDR3 is 17 amino acids. V shed 3 bases, J shed 4 bases, and the junction held 6 bases outside the gene matches. The CDR3 nucleotides read TGCAGTGCTAGCGGGACTAGCGGGGGGGCCTGGTACAATGAGCAGTTCTTC. This gives the protein CSASGTSGGAWYNEQFF.

The gene calls are TRBV4-2 and TRBJ1-2; D gene unclear. This CDR3 spans 14 amino acids. Germline CDR1 and CDR2: LGHNA and YNFKEQ. Trimming removed 2 bases from V and 7 bases from J, with 14 bases in between. CDR3 protein: CASSQHGSESGYTF. CDR3 in DNA: TGTGCCAGCAGCCAACACGGCTCCGAGAGTGGCTACACCTTC.

This chain joins TRBV19 and TRBJ2-7, with D tentatively TRBD1 (5 bases). V gave up 3 bases and J gave up 2 bases, with 8 bases separating them. The germline CDR1 and CDR2 sequences are LNHDA and SQIVND (reference sequence). The CDR3 is made up of 13 amino acids. The chain's CDR3 is CASSIQGPYEQYF. In DNA, the CDR3 is TGTGCCAGTAGTATCCAGGGCCCCTACGAGCAGTACTTC.

This chain's CDR3 is CASGGRSSDTQYF. The CDR3 nucleotides are TGTGCCAGCGGGGGGAGATCGTCAGATACGCAGTATTTT. V gene TRBV9 combines with J gene TRBJ2-3; D is possibly TRBD2 (6 bases). Trimming pared 7 bases from V and 4 bases from J, leaving 13 bases between. There are 13 residues in the CDR3. Germline-derived CDR1 and CDR2 are SGDLS and YYNGEE.

The chain carries TRBV4-1 and TRBJ1-4; unclear D gene. The CDR3 has 12 amino acids. Germline lookup yields CDR1 MGHRA and CDR2 YSYEKL. Trimming stripped 0 bases from V and 4 bases from J, with 0 bases between. Here the CDR3 DNA reads TGCGCCAGCAGCCAAGATAATGAAAAACTGTTTTTT. As protein: CASSQDNEKLFF.

The V gene is TRBV20-1, the J gene TRBJ1-1; tentatively, D is TRBD1 (6 bases). V dropped 3 bases and J dropped 0 bases, with 8 bases sitting between them. The CDR3 is 13 amino acids. The germline V gene has CDR1 DFQATT and CDR2 SNEGSKA (reference sequence). Written as DNA, the CDR3 is TGCAGTGCTAGCGAGGGGGTGAACACTGAAGCTTTCTTT. Protein product: CSASEGVNTEAFF.

The chain links TRBV20-1 to TRBJ2-5; no reliable D call. The germline V and J ends were trimmed by 2 bases and 6 bases, with 13 bases remaining between them. The germline CDR1 and CDR2 sequences are DFQATT and SNEGSKA (reference sequence). CDR3 size: 13 residues. In DNA, the CDR3 is TGCAGTGCTAGAATTGCGTCCGTGCAGACCCAGTACTTC. Translating gives CSARIASVQTQYF.

This clonotype came up a few times. The chain recombines TRBV6-6 with TRBJ1-1, with unresolved D. This CDR3 has 13 amino acids. Trimming took off 5 bases at V and 4 bases at J, with 11 bases between the two ends. The germline V gene has CDR1 MNHNY and CDR2 SVGAGI (reference sequence). This CDR3 is CASSVPASTEAFF. Written as DNA, the CDR3 is TGTGCCAGCAGTGTCCCAGCCTCCACTGAAGCTTTCTTT.

This clonotype was counted at least ten times. The V gene is TRBV7-2, the J gene TRBJ2-3, with D maybe TRBD2 (6 bases). With 1 base removed from V and 5 bases from J, the gap between germline ends came to 16 bases. The germline V gene has CDR1 SGHTA and CDR2 FQGNSA. The CDR3 contains 16 residues. The CDR3 bases are TGTGCCAGCAGCTTAGTAGGGTCCGGGGGAGGAGATACGCAGTATTTT. Protein product: CASSLVGSGGGDTQYF.

V is TRBV19 and J is TRBJ1-1; weak D call: TRBD1 (6 bases). Germline V gene data show CDR1 as LNHDA and CDR2 as SQIVND (reference sequence). V was trimmed by 5 bases and J by 5 bases, leaving 15 bases between them. This CDR3 has 14 residues. CDR3 sequence reads: CASSQLRGGTEAFF. DNA of the CDR3: TGTGCCAGTAGTCAACTCAGGGGAGGAACTGAAGCTTTCTTT.

This clonotype has just a few counts. CDR3 in amino acids: CASSSDRRGSYEQYF. Here the CDR3 DNA reads TGTGCCAGCAGCTCGGACAGGAGGGGCTCCTACGAGCAGTACTTC. This sequence joins TRBV7-3 and TRBJ2-7; tentative D call: TRBD1 (7 bases). The CDR3 sequence is 15 residues long. Germline-derived CDR1 and CDR2 are SGHTA and FQGTGA. Trimming shortened V by 4 bases and J by 0 bases, and 13 bases separated the two germline ends. Looking up the rest from reference TRBV7-3 and TRBJ2-7 gives the full variable domain: GAGVSQTPSNKVTEKGKYVELRCDPISGHTALYWYRQSLGQGPEFLIYFQGTGAADDSGLPNDRFFAVRPEGSVSTLKIQRTERGDSAVYLCASSSDRRGSYEQYFGPGTRLTVT.

The sample holds a few counts of this clonotype. The gene calls are TRBV20-1 and TRBJ2-5; D possibly corresponds to TRBD2 (5 bases). Germline assignment: CDR1 DFQATT and CDR2 SNEGSKA (reference sequence). Trimming took off 6 bases at V and 3 bases at J, with 17 bases between the two ends. This CDR3 is 14 amino acids long. The CDR3 nucleotides are TGCAGTGCCCCGAGAGGGAGACGAAAAGAGACCCAGTACTTC. This codes for CSAPRGRRKETQYF.

The chain joins TRBV2 to TRBJ2-7; a possible D gene is TRBD1 (7 bases). Germline V gene data show CDR1 as SNHLY and CDR2 as FYNNEI. CDR3 size: 13 residues. Trimming pared 7 bases from V and 9 bases from J, leaving 19 bases between. Here the CDR3 reads CASMGQGGVAQYV. Written as DNA, the CDR3 is TGTGCCAGCATGGGTCAGGGGGGTGTTGCGCAGTACGTC.

This clonotype has at least ten counts. The rearrangement links TRBV4-2 to TRBJ2-7; TRBD2 matches at 7 bases. Germline V CDR1 and CDR2: LGHNA, YNFKEQ. The CDR3 spans 14 residues. V shed 6 bases and J 2 bases; nucleotides not matched to a gene: 7. CDR3: CASSSAGKPYEQYF. CDR3 bases: TGTGCCAGCAGTTCAGCGGGGAAACCCTACGAGCAGTACTTC.

J is TRBJ2-5 and V is TRBV28; D unclear. This CDR3 region has 13 residues. Germline CDR1 is MDHEN and CDR2 is SYDVKM. V was trimmed by 9 bases and J by 2 bases, leaving 13 bases between them. DNA for the CDR3: TGTGCCAGTCGGTCTACAGCGCAAGAGACCCAGTACTTC. Residues: CASRSTAQETQYF.

This clonotype came up many times. V gene TRBV6-2 or TRBV6-3 combines with J gene TRBJ2-7; 7 bases line up with TRBD2. The germline CDR1 and CDR2 sequences are MNHEY and SVGEGT. The CDR3 spans 14 residues. V lost 6 bases to trimming and J lost 2 bases; unmatched junction nucleotides: 7. CDR3 in amino acids: CASRLAGSAYEQYF. Here the CDR3 DNA reads TGTGCCAGCAGGTTAGCGGGTTCGGCCTACGAGCAGTACTTC.

There are a few counts of this clonotype. J is TRBJ2-7 and V is TRBV7-2, with 8 bases matching TRBD1. CDR3 size: 15 residues. Looked up from germline, CDR1 is SGHTA and CDR2 is FQGNSA. V lost 1 base and J lost 2; bases outside the gene matches: 4. DNA of the CDR3: TGTGCCAGCAGCTTAGGTCAGGGGGCCACCTACGAGCAGTACTTC. Its translation is CASSLGQGATYEQYF.

This clonotype was detected a few times. The V call is TRBV30, the J call TRBJ2-3; D is undetermined. The CDR3 totals 11 residues. Germline-derived CDR1 and CDR2 are GTSNPN and SVGIG (reference sequence). V was clipped by 1 base and J by 9 bases, with 8 bases between them. CDR3 DNA: TGTGCCTGGAGTGCTGGTGGGACGCAGTATTTT. This codes for CAWSAGGTQYF.

This chain links TRBV7-8 with TRBJ2-3; D gene uncertain. With 1 base removed from V and 1 base from J, the gap between germline ends came to 6 bases. Germline-derived CDR1 and CDR2 are SGHVS and FQNEAQ. There are 14 residues in the CDR3. The CDR3 bases are TGTGCCAGCAGCTTAGGCCTCCGCACAGATACGCAGTATTTT. Its translation is CASSLGLRTDTQYF.

This chain links TRBV10-3 with TRBJ2-5, with 10 bases fitting TRBD2. The CDR3 length is 17 residues. Germline V gives CDR1 ENHRY, CDR2 SYGVKD. Trimming took 0 bases from V and 4 from J; bases not matched to a gene: 8. The CDR3 here is CAISESMIAGGRETQYF. CDR3 in DNA: TGTGCCATCAGTGAGTCGATGATAGCGGGGGGCCGAGAGACCCAGTACTTC.

The chain carries TRBV5-1 and TRBJ2-2; tentatively, D is TRBD2 (5 bases). CDR1 is SGHRS and CDR2 is YFSETQ in the germline V gene. Trimming stripped 2 bases from V and 2 bases from J, with 13 bases between. The CDR3 extends over 16 amino acids. The CDR3 nucleotides are TGCGCCAGCAGCTTTTTGGCCTCGGGAAACACCGGGGAGCTGTTTTTT. It specifies CASSFLASGNTGELFF.

The chain joins TRBV5-6 to TRBJ1-1; weak D call: TRBD1 (6 bases). Deletions cut 2 bases from V and 4 bases from J, with 18 bases between. In germline, CDR1 is SGHDT, CDR2 YYEEEE. The CDR3 has 16 amino acids. The CDR3 DNA is TGTGCCAGCAGCTTAGGGTTGGGGGGGGCGAGCACTGAAGCTTTCTTT. Its protein product is CASSLGLGGASTEAFF.

This rearrangement joins TRBV5-1 to TRBJ2-4; a weak D match, TRBD2 (7 bases). Germline V lookup: CDR1 SGHRS, CDR2 YFSETQ. The CDR3 has 15 amino acids. V dropped 0 bases and J dropped 8 bases, with 15 bases sitting between them. The CDR3 is CASSLDGGPEDIQYF. In DNA form, the CDR3 reads TGCGCCAGCAGCTTGGACGGGGGGCCAGAGGACATTCAGTACTTC.

V gene TRBV20-1 combines with J gene TRBJ1-6; maybe TRBD1 (5 bases). Germline V gene lookup returns CDR1 DFQATT and CDR2 SNEGSKA (reference sequence). V was cut by 5 bases and J by 9 bases, with 14 bases left in between. This CDR3 is 13 amino acids long. In DNA, the CDR3 is TGCAGTGCTCCGGGGGTTCGGGGTTCACCCCTCCACTTT. Its translation is CSAPGVRGSPLHF.

This clonotype is a singleton in its sample. The chain recombines TRBV6-5 with TRBJ1-6, with 7 nucleotides matching TRBD1. With V trimmed by 0 bases and J by 3 bases, 17 bases remained unmatched. This CDR3 has 21 amino acids. Germline CDR1 reads MNHEY; CDR2 reads SVGAGI. The CDR3 coding sequence is TGTGCCAGCAGTTACTCGAGAAAGGGACAGCCTCGGTGGTTCTATAATTCACCCCTCCACTTT. It specifies CASSYSRKGQPRWFYNSPLHF.

This clonotype was detected many times. This CDR3 reads CASRGDDQPQHF. The CDR3 region has the DNA TGTGCCAGCAGAGGGGACGATCAGCCCCAGCATTTT. The chain employs TRBV21-1 and TRBJ1-5; TRBD1, the table's D call, lacks a check against the DNA. TRBV21-1 is listed as a pseudogene. The CDR3 is 12 amino acids.

This clonotype has more than one count but fewer than ten. In DNA, the CDR3 is TGTGCCAGCAGCCAGCATCCCCTCACAGGGTCCCATGGCTACACCTTC. Protein product: CASSQHPLTGSHGYTF. This chain joins TRBV14 and TRBJ1-2; tentatively, D is TRBD1 (6 bases). CDR3 length: 16 amino acids. Per germline, CDR1 SGHDN and CDR2 FVKESK. V dropped 3 bases and J dropped 6 bases, with 20 bases sitting between them.

This clonotype was seen only a few times. V gene TRBV5-1 combines with J gene TRBJ2-6, with 10 bases identical to TRBD1. J gave up 0 bases and V 2 bases, and 8 bases lay outside the gene matches. This CDR3 has 19 amino acids. Germline V lookup: CDR1 SGHRS, CDR2 YFSETQ. DNA of the CDR3: TGCGCCAGCAGCTTTGGACCCGGGACAGGGGTCTCTGGGGCCAACGTCCTGACTTTC. Its translation: CASSFGPGTGVSGANVLTF. The entire variable domain, with the rest obtained from reference TRBV5-1 and TRBJ2-6, is as follows: KAGVTQTPRYLIKTRGQQVTLSCSPISGHRSVSWYQQTPGQGLQFLFEYFSETQRNKGNFPGRFSGRQFSNSRSEMNVSTLELGDSALYLCASSFGPGTGVSGANVLTFGAGSRLTVL.

This clonotype appeared many times. This chain links TRBV5-1 with TRBJ1-6; D gene ambiguous. The germline V gene encodes CDR1 SGHRS and CDR2 YFSETQ. This CDR3 comprises 13 residues. V lost 0 bases and J lost 9, with 7 bases in between. CDR3 nucleotides: TGCGCCAGCAGCTTGGCCGGGCGTTCACCCCTCCACTTT. It encodes CASSLAGRSPLHF.

The table lists this clonotype with a few counts. V usage is TRBV7-9 and J usage is TRBJ1-2; D is perhaps TRBD1 (5 bases). The CDR3 consists of 16 residues. V shed 1 base and J shed 2 bases, with 14 bases lying between them. In germline, CDR1 is SEHNR, CDR2 FQNEAQ (reference sequence). CDR3 in DNA: TGTGCCAGCAGCTTAGGGGGCAGTCACCCAAACTATGGCTACACCTTC. Translating gives CASSLGGSHPNYGYTF.